Following are 12 T cell receptor beta chains from one sample sequenced in a study of blood T cell repertoires in COVID-19. The table came from immunoSEQ multiplex PCR; TCRdb's copy has only in-frame clones and leaves some out. Of about 410,000 clones in the sample, around 86% were seen once. The sequenced sample was peripheral blood. These receptors originate from a woman under 40 with active or convalescent COVID-19.

This chain links TRBV5-8 with TRBJ2-7; TRBD1 agrees at 9 bases. CDR3 length equals 13 residues. CDR1 is SGHTS and CDR2 is YDEGEE in the germline V gene. V lost 4 bases, J lost 5 bases, and 4 bases stayed unmatched. The CDR3 sequence: CASSARDRDEQYF. The CDR3 nucleotides read TGTGCCAGCAGCGCCCGGGACAGGGACGAGCAGTACTTC.

This clone was seen only a few times. This chain connects TRBV2 to TRBJ1-3, with 7 bases lining up with TRBD1. Germline assignment: CDR1 SNHLY and CDR2 FYNNEI. V lost 5 bases and J lost 2; bases outside the gene matches: 3. This CDR3 spans 14 amino acids. CDR3 nucleotides: TGTGCCAGCAGTTATACAGGGGCTGGAAACACCATATATTTT. Amino acid sequence: CASSYTGAGNTIYF.

This chain links TRBV7-9 with TRBJ2-1; 9 nucleotides line up with TRBD2. J was trimmed by 8 bases and V by 1 base; bases with no gene match: 9. The CDR3 is 16 amino acids. The V gene's germline CDR1 is SEHNR and CDR2 FQNEAQ (reference sequence). The CDR3: CASSLGLAGFRDEQFF. The CDR3 nucleotides are TGTGCCAGCAGCTTAGGGCTAGCGGGGTTTCGGGATGAGCAGTTCTTC.

The chain combines TRBV18 with TRBJ1-2; TRBD1 might be the D (6 bases). Trimming cost V 6 bases and J 3 bases, with 11 bases left between them. Per the germline V gene, CDR1 is KGHSH and CDR2 is LQKENI. This CDR3 has 13 residues. The CDR3 DNA sequence: TGTGCCAGCTCCCCGACAGGCTACTATGGCTACACCTTC. It translates to CASSPTGYYGYTF.

The count of this clone is one. The V call is TRBV6-6, the J call TRBJ2-5; 7 bases are a match to TRBD2. Trimming at V came to 2 bases and at J to 3 bases, leaving 3 bases not matched to a gene. CDR1 and CDR2 (germline): MNHNY, SVGAGI (reference sequence). This CDR3 spans 14 amino acids. This CDR3 reads CASSYVLAEETQYF. CDR3 DNA sequence: TGTGCCAGCAGTTACGTTCTAGCGGAAGAGACCCAGTACTTC.

The chain combines TRBV23-1 with TRBJ1-2; D is perhaps TRBD1 (5 bases). TRBV23-1 is known as an ORF, though its function is uncertain. Deletions cut 4 bases from V and 7 bases from J, with 16 bases between. The CDR3 loop spans 14 amino acids. As DNA, the CDR3 is TGCGCCAGCAGTCCGGAGGCGGGGGAGTCTGGCTACACCTTC. It is translated as CASSPEAGESGYTF.

This clone is a singleton in its sample. V gene TRBV30 combines with J gene TRBJ2-3; D uncertain. Trimming pared 2 bases from V and 3 bases from J, leaving 3 bases between. CDR1 is GTSNPN and CDR2 is SVGIG in the germline V gene (reference sequence). The CDR3 loop spans 11 amino acids. Written as DNA, the CDR3 is TGTGCCTGGAGTATAACAGATACGCAGTATTTT. Protein: CAWSITDTQYF.

The chain employs TRBV3-1 (or the pseudogene TRBV3-2) and TRBJ2-5; D is unclear. Germline CDR1 LGHDT, CDR2 YNNKEL (reference sequence). There are 13 residues in the CDR3. V dropped 4 bases and J dropped 4 bases, with 10 bases sitting between them. The CDR3 DNA reads as TGTGCCAGCAGCCGTAACCTTAGAGAGACCCAGTACTTC. Its protein is CASSRNLRETQYF.

This rearrangement joins TRBV25-1 to TRBJ1-1; 7 bases are a match to TRBD1. Germline lookup yields CDR1 MGHDK and CDR2 SYGVNS. The CDR3 is 15 amino acids. The V segment lost 8 bases and the J segment 6 bases; nucleotides outside the gene matches: 15. The CDR3 is CASRAPDRVGSEAFF. The CDR3 DNA sequence: TGTGCCAGCCGTGCCCCCGACAGGGTAGGGTCTGAAGCTTTCTTT.

The V gene is TRBV25-1, the J gene TRBJ2-1, with 14 bases fitting TRBD2. The V gene's germline CDR1 is MGHDK and CDR2 SYGVNS. The CDR3 length is 18 residues. The junction had 11 bases not matched to a gene; V was cut back by 3 bases and J by 7 bases. The CDR3 DNA follows: TGTGCCAGCAGTGACGCCCCCGGGACTAGCGGGAGTCGGAATGAGCAGTTCTTC. This encodes CASSDAPGTSGSRNEQFF.

The chain joins TRBV14 to TRBJ2-4; D remains unclear. Germline assignment: CDR1 SGHDN and CDR2 FVKESK. V was pared by 1 base and J by 7 bases, with 17 bases between. CDR3 length: 16 amino acids. The CDR3 protein is CASSQGRYGLWNIQYF. Written as DNA, the CDR3 is TGTGCCAGCAGCCAAGGCAGGTACGGCCTCTGGAACATTCAGTACTTC.

This clone was picked up one time. The genes are TRBV11-2 and TRBJ1-1; D is uncertain. The CDR3 covers 12 residues. V was cut by 5 bases and J by 11 bases, with 15 bases left in between. From germline, CDR1 is SGHAT and CDR2 FQNNGV. For the CDR3, the DNA is TGTGCCAGCAGCCGCGAGGAGGTGTGGGCTTTCTTT. Its translation: CASSREEVWAFF.